The present entry profiles one TCR beta chain with its context. This sample is drawn from a study of identical twins. TCRdb re-called the 5' RACE reads with MiXCR, one entry per CDR3 protein. The sample records just under 550,000 distinct CDR3 sequences, roughly 15% being singletons. Germline V gene lookup returns CDR1 MNHEY and CDR2 SMNVEV (reference sequence). The CDR3 covers 14 residues. V gave up 2 bases and J gave up 4 bases, with 11 bases separating them. A further study also used this sample, focusing on yellow fever vaccine responses in identical twins.

The specimen was CD4+ T cells sorted from blood. The source of this sequence is a woman aged 18 to 35 in good health. The V and J genes are TRBV27 and TRBJ1-1; D not certain. CDR3 in amino acids: CASSLRGSSTEAFF. CDR3 coding DNA: TGTGCCAGCAGTTTACGAGGGAGTAGCACTGAAGCTTTCTTT.